This T cell receptor beta chain was sequenced in a study of blood T cell repertoires in COVID-19. At the level of the study: Acute and convalescent COVID-19 samples came from the United States, Italy and Spain.

This clone is a singleton in its sample. In the study's own analysis: Estimation of nucleated cell counts was performed using reference gene primer amplification. TCRdb's copy holds only in-frame clones and misses some; the assay was immunoSEQ multiplex PCR. The V and J calls and clone size were taken over from that table, and D and trimming were inferred from the DNA. The sample includes around 200,000 clones, 75% to 90% of them seen just once. A case of COVID-19 had been met by exposed participants within 2 weeks before study entry. The CDR3 is 13 amino acids. CDR1 SGHDN and CDR2 FVKESK come from the germline V gene. V was clipped by 4 bases and J by 7 bases, with 11 bases between them.

This sequence originates from a woman aged 25 to 39 who had been exposed to COVID-19. Sequencing was performed on PBMCs or T cells enriched from blood (not recorded which). The rearrangement links TRBV14 to TRBJ2-1; a weak D match, TRBD2 (7 bases). For the CDR3, the DNA is TGTGCCAGCAGCCTTGGGGGGGCAAATGAGCAGTTCTTC. Protein: CASSLGGANEQFF.